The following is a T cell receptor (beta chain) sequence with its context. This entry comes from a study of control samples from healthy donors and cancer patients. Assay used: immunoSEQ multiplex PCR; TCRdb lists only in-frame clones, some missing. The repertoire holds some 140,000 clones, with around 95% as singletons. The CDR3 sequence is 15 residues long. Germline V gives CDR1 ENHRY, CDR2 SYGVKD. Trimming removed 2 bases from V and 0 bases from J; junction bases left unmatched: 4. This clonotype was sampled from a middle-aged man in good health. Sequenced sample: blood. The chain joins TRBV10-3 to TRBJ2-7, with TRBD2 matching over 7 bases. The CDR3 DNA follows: TGTGCCATCAGTGAGGGGGCTAGCGGCTCCTACGAGCAGTACTTC. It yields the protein CAISEGASGSYEQYF.